The T cell receptor (beta chain) under discussion was sequenced for a study of blood T cell repertoires in COVID-19. At the level of the study: Some COVID-19 samples were acute and others convalescent; all came from the United States, Italy and Spain.

Clones were read by immunoSEQ multiplex PCR, and TCRdb kept only the in-frame ones, dropping some. The data show 300,000 or so clones, approximately 90% seen once. This clonotype was sampled from a woman between 18 and 29 years old who had recovered from COVID-19. Sequences were obtained from PBMCs or T cells enriched from blood (not recorded which).

The CDR3 loop is CASSSGGDQPQHF. The CDR3 DNA is TGTGCCAGTTCCTCGGGAGGGGATCAGCCCCAGCATTTT. V gene TRBV19 combines with J gene TRBJ1-5, with TRBD1 as a possible D gene (5 bases). V gave up 8 bases and J gave up 5 bases, with 13 bases separating them. Germline loops: CDR1 LNHDA, CDR2 SQIVND (reference sequence). The CDR3 spans 13 residues.